The rows below give T cell receptor beta chains drawn from one sample of a study of blood T cell repertoires in COVID-19. The protocol was immunoSEQ multiplex PCR, while the TCRdb copy is restricted to in-frame clones and leaves out a portion. The sample includes approximately 88,000 clones, around three quarters of them seen just once. The sample comprised peripheral blood. The receptor set was obtained from an elderly woman with acute or convalescent COVID-19. CDR3s include the opening cysteine and the closing phenylalanine or tryptophan. D genes are given only for firm matches. The size of a clone is reported for some rows only, either as once, few or many, or as a class for expanded clones.

abundance	j_gene	d_gene	v_gene	CDR3aa	CDR3nt
-	TRBJ2-3	TRBD1	TRBV5-1	CASSQDRGTDTQYF	TGCGCCAGCAGCCAGGACAGGGGTACAGATACGCAGTATTTT
few	TRBJ2-7	TRBD2	TRBV7-2	CASSFGLGYEQYF	TGTGCCAGCAGCTTTGGACTAGGATACGAGCAGTACTTC
once	TRBJ2-1	TRBD1	TRBV5-1	CASSFTGANEQFF	TGCGCCAGCAGCTTTACAGGGGCCAATGAGCAGTTCTTC
-	TRBJ2-1	-	TRBV7-7	CASSFGRGSYNEQFF	TGTGCCAGCAGCTTTGGCAGGGGCTCCTACAATGAGCAGTTCTTC
medium-sized	TRBJ2-1	-	TRBV6-4	CASSDGGSSYNEQFF	TGTGCCAGCAGTGACGGAGGAAGCTCCTACAATGAGCAGTTCTTC
-	TRBJ1-1	-	TRBV5-3	CARSPIGEGNTEAFF	TGTGCCAGAAGTCCGATCGGGGAAGGGAACACTGAAGCTTTCTTT
-	TRBJ1-6	TRBD1	TRBV18	CASSTTGDGSSPLHF	TGTGCCAGCTCAACGACAGGGGATGGGAGTTCACCCCTCCACTTT
once	TRBJ1-6	TRBD1	TRBV5-5	CASSLGSGQGESSPLHF	TGTGCCAGCAGCCTCGGGAGCGGACAGGGCGAGAGTTCACCCCTCCACTTT
once	TRBJ2-7	TRBD1	TRBV11-2	CASSLTDRGTYEQYF	TGTGCCAGCAGCTTAACGGACAGGGGGACCTACGAGCAGTACTTC
-	TRBJ2-3	TRBD2	TRBV19	CASRTSGTEDTQYF	TGTGCCAGTCGGACTAGCGGGACCGAAGATACGCAGTATTTT
-	TRBJ2-3	-	TRBV7-9	CASSLRLVGFTDTQYF	TGTGCCAGCAGCCTCCGACTAGTAGGATTCACAGATACGCAGTATTTT
-	TRBJ2-3	TRBD1	TRBV5-1	CASSPDRTSTDTQYF	TGCGCCAGCAGCCCGGACAGGACTAGCACAGATACGCAGTATTTT
-	TRBJ1-1	TRBD1	TRBV19	CASIEPGGRNTEAFF	TGTGCCAGTATCGAGCCAGGGGGCCGGAACACTGAAGCTTTCTTT
-	TRBJ2-2	-	TRBV2	CASSGIELGQKNTGELFF	TGTGCCAGCAGTGGGATCGAACTAGGACAGAAAAACACCGGGGAGCTGTTTTTT
-	TRBJ1-1	-	TRBV29-1	CSVGKGGEAFF	TGCAGCGTTGGTAAGGGCGGGGAAGCTTTCTTT
once	TRBJ2-7	-	TRBV9	CASSPRLTNYEQYF	TGTGCCAGCAGCCCCCGGCTGACTAACTACGAGCAGTACTTC
-	TRBJ2-1	-	TRBV18	CASSPNVGGRNNEQFF	TGTGCCAGCTCACCAAACGTCGGGGGTAGGAACAATGAGCAGTTCTTC
-	TRBJ2-7	-	TRBV29-1	CSVEKGVGSYEQYF	TGCAGCGTTGAAAAGGGGGTGGGTTCCTACGAGCAGTACTTC
-	TRBJ1-3	-	TRBV7-9	CASSWGTTSSGNTIYF	TGTGCCAGCAGCTGGGGGACAACCAGCTCTGGAAACACCATATATTTT
-	TRBJ2-1	TRBD2	TRBV5-6	CASNLAGEYNEQFF	TGTGCCAGCAACCTAGCGGGAGAGTACAATGAGCAGTTCTTC
-	TRBJ1-3	-	TRBV19	CASSIPGGAGSGNTIYF	TGTGCCAGTAGTATACCGGGGGGCGCTGGATCTGGAAACACCATATATTTT
-	TRBJ1-3	TRBD1	TRBV7-6	CASSLGQGRDTIYF	TGTGCCAGCAGCTTAGGACAGGGTCGGGACACCATATATTTT
once	TRBJ2-1	TRBD1	TRBV11-2	CASSSGQGFNEQFF	TGTGCCAGCAGCTCGGGACAGGGGTTCAATGAGCAGTTCTTC
few	TRBJ2-7	-	TRBV4-1	CASSPRNQGSSYEQYF	TGCGCCAGCAGCCCAAGGAACCAGGGAAGCTCCTACGAGCAGTACTTC
-	TRBJ2-7	-	TRBV19	CASSMTGRSYEQYF	TGTGCCAGTAGTATGACAGGGAGGTCCTACGAGCAGTACTTC
-	TRBJ1-5	-	TRBV14	CASSARDTVPSQHF	TGTGCCAGCAGCGCCCGGGACACCGTTCCTTCCCAGCATTTT
-	TRBJ2-2	-	TRBV12-3/TRBV12-4	CASSYYTGELFF	TGTGCCAGCAGCTACTATACCGGGGAGCTGTTTTTT
medium-sized	TRBJ2-3	TRBD2	TRBV19	CASSISGGAVDTQYF	TGTGCCAGTAGTATAAGCGGGGGGGCCGTAGATACGCAGTATTTT
-	TRBJ2-2	-	TRBV6-1	CASSEDGMWAGELFF	TGTGCCAGCAGTGAAGACGGGATGTGGGCCGGGGAGCTGTTTTTT
-	TRBJ1-2	-	TRBV6-6	CASSYWQNYGYTF	TGTGCCAGCAGTTACTGGCAGAACTATGGCTACACCTTC
-	TRBJ2-7	TRBD2	TRBV19	CASSPGTSGGARREQYF	TGTGCCAGTAGTCCGGGGACTAGCGGGGGGGCCAGACGCGAGCAGTACTTC
-	TRBJ2-2	-	TRBV2	CASSALGTAGSGELFF	TGTGCCAGCAGTGCCCTTGGCACCGCAGGGTCCGGGGAGCTGTTTTTT
-	TRBJ2-5	-	TRBV7-8	CASSPEDSAIDLETQYF	TGTGCCAGCAGCCCAGAAGACAGTGCGATCGATCTAGAGACCCAGTACTTC
-	TRBJ1-1	TRBD1	TRBV2	CASSGPGQGGTEAFF	TGTGCCAGCAGTGGACCGGGACAGGGAGGCACTGAAGCTTTCTTT
-	TRBJ2-3	-	TRBV15	CATSRPRDTQYF	TGTGCCACCAGCAGACCCAGGGATACGCAGTATTTT
-	TRBJ2-7	TRBD2	TRBV2	CASSDGGIDEQYF	TGTGCCAGCAGTGACGGGGGGATCGACGAGCAGTACTTC
few	TRBJ1-2	-	TRBV19	CASKQRGGYGYTF	TGTGCCAGTAAACAGAGAGGGGGCTATGGCTACACCTTC
-	TRBJ1-1	-	TRBV6-6	CASSLESSEAFF	TGTGCCAGCAGTTTGGAGTCCTCTGAAGCTTTCTTT
-	TRBJ1-1	-	TRBV7-9	CASSKDSSEAFF	TGTGCCAGCAGCAAAGACAGTTCTGAAGCTTTCTTT
-	TRBJ2-7	-	TRBV18	CASSPTREEQYF	TGTGCCAGCTCACCCACAAGGGAGGAGCAGTACTTC
-	TRBJ1-2	-	TRBV5-1	CASSLLEVGADGYTF	TGCGCCAGCAGCCTCTTGGAAGTGGGGGCCGATGGCTACACCTTC
-	TRBJ2-3	-	TRBV7-2	CASRNRATDTQYF	TGTGCCAGCAGGAACAGGGCCACAGATACGCAGTATTTT
-	TRBJ2-5	TRBD1	TRBV6-5	CASSYNRGLPETQYF	TGTGCCAGCAGTTATAACAGGGGGCTGCCAGAGACCCAGTACTTC
-	TRBJ2-7	-	TRBV14	CASSQDRETVVYRDPYEQYF	TGTGCCAGCAGCCAAGATCGCGAGACGGTCGTTTACAGGGATCCCTACGAGCAGTACTTC
-	TRBJ2-1	TRBD1	TRBV19	CASSIPRQGVNEQFF	TGTGCCAGTAGTATTCCCCGACAGGGGGTAAATGAGCAGTTCTTC
-	TRBJ1-3	TRBD1	TRBV11-2	CASGNRGPLSGNTIYF	TGTGCCAGCGGCAACAGGGGACCTCTATCTGGAAACACCATATATTTT
-	TRBJ1-5	TRBD1	TRBV30	CAWSSRGQGFNQPQHF	TGTGCCTGGAGTTCTCGGGGACAGGGATTCAATCAGCCCCAGCATTTT
-	TRBJ2-1	TRBD1	TRBV7-2	CASRIDRGIYNEQFF	TGTGCCAGCAGAATTGACAGGGGGATCTACAATGAGCAGTTCTTC
-	TRBJ2-3	TRBD2	TRBV28	CASSPSGGTSGNPSTDTQYF	TGTGCCAGCAGTCCGAGCGGGGGGACTAGCGGGAACCCCAGCACAGATACGCAGTATTTT
-	TRBJ2-7	TRBD2	TRBV6-5	CASSSRTSGRAEQYF	TGTGCCAGCAGCTCCCGGACTAGCGGGAGGGCCGAGCAGTACTTC
-	TRBJ2-1	-	TRBV5-1	CASSEEGSYNEQFF	TGCGCCAGCAGCGAGGAGGGGTCCTACAATGAGCAGTTCTTC
-	TRBJ1-2	TRBD1	TRBV5-6	CASSRTGAIKANYGYTF	TGTGCCAGCAGCCGGACAGGGGCGATTAAAGCTAACTATGGCTACACCTTC
-	TRBJ1-1	-	TRBV19	CASTKDRNTEAFF	TGTGCCAGTACCAAGGACAGAAACACTGAAGCTTTCTTT
-	TRBJ2-1	-	TRBV5-1	CASSQQVSYNEQFF	TGCGCCAGCAGCCAACAGGTCTCCTACAATGAGCAGTTCTTC
-	TRBJ2-1	TRBD1	TRBV5-1	CASSLRQGAGEQFF	TGCGCCAGCAGCTTGAGGCAGGGGGCTGGTGAGCAGTTCTTC